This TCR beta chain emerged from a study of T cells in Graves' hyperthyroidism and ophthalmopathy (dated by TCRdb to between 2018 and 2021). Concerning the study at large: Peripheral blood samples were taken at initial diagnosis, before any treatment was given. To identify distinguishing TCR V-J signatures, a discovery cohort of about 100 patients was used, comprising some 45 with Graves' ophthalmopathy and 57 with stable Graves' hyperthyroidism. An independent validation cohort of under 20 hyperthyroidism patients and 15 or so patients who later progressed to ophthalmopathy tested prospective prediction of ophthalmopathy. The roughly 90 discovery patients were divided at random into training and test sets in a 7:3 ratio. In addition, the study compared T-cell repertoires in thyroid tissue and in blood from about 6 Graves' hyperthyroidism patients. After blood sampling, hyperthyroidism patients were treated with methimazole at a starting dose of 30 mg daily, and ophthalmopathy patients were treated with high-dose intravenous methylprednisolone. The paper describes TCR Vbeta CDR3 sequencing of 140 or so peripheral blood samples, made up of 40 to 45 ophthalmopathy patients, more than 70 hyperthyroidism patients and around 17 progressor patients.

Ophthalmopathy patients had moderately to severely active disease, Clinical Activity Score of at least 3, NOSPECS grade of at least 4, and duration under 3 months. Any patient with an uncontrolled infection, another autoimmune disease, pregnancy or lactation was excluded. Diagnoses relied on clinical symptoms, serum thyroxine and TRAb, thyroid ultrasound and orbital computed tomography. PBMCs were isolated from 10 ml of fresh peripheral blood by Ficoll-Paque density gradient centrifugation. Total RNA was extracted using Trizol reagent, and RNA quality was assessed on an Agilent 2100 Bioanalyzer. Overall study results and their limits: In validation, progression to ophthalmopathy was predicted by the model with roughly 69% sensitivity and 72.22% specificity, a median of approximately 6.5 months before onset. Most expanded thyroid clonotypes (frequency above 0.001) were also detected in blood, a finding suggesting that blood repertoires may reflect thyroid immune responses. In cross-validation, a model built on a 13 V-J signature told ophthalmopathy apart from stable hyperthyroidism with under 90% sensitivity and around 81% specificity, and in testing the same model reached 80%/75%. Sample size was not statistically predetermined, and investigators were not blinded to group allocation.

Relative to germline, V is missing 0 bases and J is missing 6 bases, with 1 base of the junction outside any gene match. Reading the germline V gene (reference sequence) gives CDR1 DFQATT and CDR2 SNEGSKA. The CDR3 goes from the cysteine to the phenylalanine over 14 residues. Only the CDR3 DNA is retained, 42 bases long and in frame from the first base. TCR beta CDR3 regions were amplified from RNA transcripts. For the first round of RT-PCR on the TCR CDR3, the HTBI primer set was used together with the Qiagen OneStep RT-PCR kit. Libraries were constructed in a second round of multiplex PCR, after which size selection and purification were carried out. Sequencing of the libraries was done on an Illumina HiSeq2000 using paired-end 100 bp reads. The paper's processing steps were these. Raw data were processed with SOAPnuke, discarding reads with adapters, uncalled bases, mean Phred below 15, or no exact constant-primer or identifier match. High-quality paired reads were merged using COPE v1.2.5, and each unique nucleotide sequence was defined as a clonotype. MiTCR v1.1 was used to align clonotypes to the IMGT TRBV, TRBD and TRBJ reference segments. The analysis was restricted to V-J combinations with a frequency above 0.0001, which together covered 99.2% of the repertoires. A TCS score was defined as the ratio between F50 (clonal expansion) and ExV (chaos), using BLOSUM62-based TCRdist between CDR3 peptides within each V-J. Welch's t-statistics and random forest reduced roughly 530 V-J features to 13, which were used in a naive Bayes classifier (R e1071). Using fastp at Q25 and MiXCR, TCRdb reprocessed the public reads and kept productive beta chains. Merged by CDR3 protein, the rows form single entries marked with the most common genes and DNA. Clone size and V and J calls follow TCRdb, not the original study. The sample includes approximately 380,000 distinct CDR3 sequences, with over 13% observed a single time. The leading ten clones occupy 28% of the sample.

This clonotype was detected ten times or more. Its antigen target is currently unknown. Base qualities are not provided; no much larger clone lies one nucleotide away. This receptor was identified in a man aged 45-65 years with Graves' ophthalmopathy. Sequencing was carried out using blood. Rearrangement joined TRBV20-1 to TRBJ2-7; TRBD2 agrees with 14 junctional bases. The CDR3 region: CSARETSGRGEQYF. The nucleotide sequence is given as TGCAGTGCTAGAGAGACTAGCGGGAGGGGCGAGCAGTACTTC.